This TCR beta chain was obtained from a study of response to subunit inactivated influenza vaccine. This clonotype was detected many times. TCRdb re-analysed the RT-PCR reads in MiXCR, keeping a single row per CDR3 protein. The table includes hundreds of thousands of distinct CDR3 sequences, over 9% detected once. The germline CDR1 and CDR2 sequences are LGHNA and YSLEER. CDR3 length: 17 amino acids. The V end was cut by 0 bases, the J end by 2 bases, with 11 bases between. These data were likewise used in another study, on T cells expressing NK-cell markers. From that paper: TCR beta cDNA was generated via 5'RACE template switching incorporating UMIs. It was sorted CD3+CD56+NKG2C+, CD3+CD56+NKG2C- and CD3+CD56-NKG2C+ T cells that supplied the TCR beta repertoires.

This TCR was sampled from a man over 45 who received an inactivated influenza vaccine. The genes are TRBV4-3 and TRBJ2-6; D may be TRBD2 (6 bases). The source material was PBMCs from blood, sampled on the day of vaccination. Here the CDR3 reads CASSQEIPGAGANVLTF. The CDR3 region has the DNA TGCGCCAGCAGCCAAGAAATTCCGGGGGCTGGGGCCAACGTCCTGACTTTC.